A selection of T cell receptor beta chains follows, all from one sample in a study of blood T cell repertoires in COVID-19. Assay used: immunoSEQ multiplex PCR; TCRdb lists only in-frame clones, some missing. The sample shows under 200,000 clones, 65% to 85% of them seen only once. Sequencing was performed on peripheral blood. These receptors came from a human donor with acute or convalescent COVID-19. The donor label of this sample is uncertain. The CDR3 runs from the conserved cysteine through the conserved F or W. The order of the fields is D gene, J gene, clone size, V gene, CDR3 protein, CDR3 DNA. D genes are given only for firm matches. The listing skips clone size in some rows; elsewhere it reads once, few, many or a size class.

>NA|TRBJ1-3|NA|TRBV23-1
CASTPSRGSGNTIYF
TGCGCCAGCACCCCTTCCAGGGGCTCTGGAAACACCATATATTTT
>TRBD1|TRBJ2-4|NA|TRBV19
CASSIAGSGTGSAKNIQYF
TGTGCCAGTAGTATCGCGGGTTCTGGGACAGGGTCGGCCAAAAACATTCAGTACTTC
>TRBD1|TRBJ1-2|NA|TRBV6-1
CASSEGQGIYGYTF
TGTGCCAGCAGTGAAGGACAGGGAATCTATGGCTACACCTTC
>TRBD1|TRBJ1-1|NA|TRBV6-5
CASSRTGTGGTEAFF
TGTGCCAGCAGTAGAACCGGGACAGGGGGCACTGAAGCTTTCTTT
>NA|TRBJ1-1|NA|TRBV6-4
CASRRGPRENTEAFF
TGTGCCAGCAGAAGAGGTCCTCGGGAGAACACTGAAGCTTTCTTT
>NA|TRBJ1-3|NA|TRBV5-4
CASRDGREGSGNTIYF
TGTGCCAGCAGGGACGGACGGGAGGGCTCTGGAAACACCATATATTTT
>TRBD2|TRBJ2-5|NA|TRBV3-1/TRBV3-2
CASNRLAGVETQYF
TGTGCCAGCAACCGACTAGCGGGGGTGGAGACCCAGTACTTC
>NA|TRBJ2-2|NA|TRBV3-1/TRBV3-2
CASSLQGTGELFF
TGTGCCAGCAGCCTACAGGGAACCGGGGAGCTGTTTTTT
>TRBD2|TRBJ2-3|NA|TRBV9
CASSTLAGGPGDTQYF
TGTGCCAGCAGCACCTTAGCGGGGGGGCCCGGAGATACGCAGTATTTT
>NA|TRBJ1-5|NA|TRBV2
CASTWGGASNQPQHF
TGTGCCAGCACCTGGGGGGGCGCGAGCAATCAGCCCCAGCATTTT
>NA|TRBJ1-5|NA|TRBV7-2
CASSLDSTNQPQHF
TGTGCCAGCAGCTTAGACAGCACCAATCAGCCCCAGCATTTT
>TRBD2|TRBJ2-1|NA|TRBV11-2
CASSLQRGESYNEQFF
TGTGCCAGCAGCCTTCAGCGGGGGGAGTCCTACAATGAGCAGTTCTTC
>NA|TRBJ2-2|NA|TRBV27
CASSPFYTGELFF
TGTGCCAGCAGTCCTTTTTACACCGGGGAGCTGTTTTTT
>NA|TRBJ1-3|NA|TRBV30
CAWSEWQGKGPSSGNTIYF
TGTGCCTGGAGTGAGTGGCAGGGAAAAGGGCCAAGCTCTGGAAACACCATATATTTT
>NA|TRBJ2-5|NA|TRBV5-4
CASSPGTKQETQYF
TGTGCCAGCAGCCCTGGGACAAAGCAAGAGACCCAGTACTTC
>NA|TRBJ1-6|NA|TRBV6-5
CASSYGLLGSPLHF
TGTGCCAGCAGTTACGGACTTCTGGGTTCACCCCTCCACTTT
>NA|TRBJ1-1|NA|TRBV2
CASSELRVGKGAFF
TGTGCCAGCAGTGAACTCAGGGTGGGAAAGGGAGCTTTCTTT
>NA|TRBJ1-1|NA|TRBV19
CASSSSPEKANTEAFF
TGTGCCAGTAGTTCAAGCCCGGAGAAAGCGAACACTGAAGCTTTCTTT
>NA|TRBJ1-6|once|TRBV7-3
CATGERGNSPLHF
TGTGCCACGGGCGAAAGGGGGAATTCACCCCTCCACTTT
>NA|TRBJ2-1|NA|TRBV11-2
CASSLIGQPSGQFF
TGTGCCAGCAGCTTAATCGGACAGCCAAGTGGGCAGTTCTTC
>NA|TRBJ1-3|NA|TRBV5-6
CASSFDSSSGNTIYF
TGTGCCAGCAGCTTCGACTCGAGCTCTGGAAACACCATATATTTT
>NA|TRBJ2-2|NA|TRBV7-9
CASSLAGGNTGELFF
TGTGCCAGCAGCTTAGCAGGGGGTAACACCGGGGAGCTGTTTTTT
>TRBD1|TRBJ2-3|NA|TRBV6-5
CASSSPGQGADTQYF
TGTGCCAGCAGTTCACCGGGACAGGGAGCAGATACGCAGTATTTT
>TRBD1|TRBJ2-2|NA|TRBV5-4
CASRRDSNTGELFF
TGTGCCAGCAGGAGGGACAGTAACACCGGGGAGCTGTTTTTT
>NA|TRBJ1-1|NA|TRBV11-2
CASSSLRPRGPEAFF
TGTGCCAGCAGCTCACTTAGGCCGCGGGGGCCTGAAGCTTTCTTT
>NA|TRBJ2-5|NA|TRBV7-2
CASSLAGGQETQYF
TGTGCCAGCAGCTTAGCGGGGGGACAAGAGACCCAGTACTTC
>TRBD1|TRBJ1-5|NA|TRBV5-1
CASSRTGQDDQPQHF
TGCGCCAGCAGCCGAACCGGACAGGACGATCAGCCCCAGCATTTT
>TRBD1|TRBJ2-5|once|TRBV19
CASRGQGAGRETQYF
TGTGCCAGTAGGGGACAGGGGGCGGGGAGAGAGACCCAGTACTTC
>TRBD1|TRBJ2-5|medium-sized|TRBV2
CASSGTGVYGTQYF
TGTGCCAGCAGTGGAACAGGGGTATACGGGACCCAGTACTTC
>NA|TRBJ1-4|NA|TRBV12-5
CASGSGGSGEKLFF
TGTGCTAGTGGTTCCGGGGGGTCGGGAGAAAAACTGTTTTTT
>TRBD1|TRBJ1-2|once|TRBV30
CAWSEGQGIGSGYTF
TGTGCCTGGAGTGAGGGACAGGGGATTGGTAGTGGCTACACCTTC
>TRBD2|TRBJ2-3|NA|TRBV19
CASRPGTSGGDTDTQYF
TGTGCCAGTAGGCCCGGGACTAGCGGGGGAGACACAGATACGCAGTATTTT
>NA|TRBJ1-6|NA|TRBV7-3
CASSLMGGESSPLHF
TGTGCCAGCAGCTTAATGGGGGGAGAGAGTTCACCCCTCCACTTT
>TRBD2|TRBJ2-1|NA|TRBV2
CASSEGASGYYNEQFF
TGTGCCAGCAGTGAAGGGGCTAGCGGCTATTACAATGAGCAGTTCTTC
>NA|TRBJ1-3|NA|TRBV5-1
CASSWGGDGNTIYF
TGCGCCAGCAGCTGGGGGGGAGATGGAAACACCATATATTTT
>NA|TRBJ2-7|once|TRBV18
CASSPPSSQGPYEQYF
TGTGCCAGCTCACCACCGTCCTCACAGGGCCCCTACGAGCAGTACTTC
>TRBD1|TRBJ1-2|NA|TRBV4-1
CASSQARQGHSGANYGYTF
TGCGCCAGCAGCCAGGCTAGACAGGGCCATTCAGGAGCTAACTATGGCTACACCTTC
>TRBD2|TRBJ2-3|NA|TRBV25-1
CASSESGTSGHTQYF
TGTGCCAGCAGTGAATCCGGGACTAGCGGTCATACGCAGTATTTT
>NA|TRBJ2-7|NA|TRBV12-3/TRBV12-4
CASSPIPGEQYF
TGTGCCAGCAGCCCAATCCCGGGCGAGCAGTACTTC
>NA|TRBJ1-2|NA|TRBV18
CASSPPKGDGYTF
TGTGCCAGCTCACCACCGAAAGGGGATGGCTACACCTTC
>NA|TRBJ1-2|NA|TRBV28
CASSNPAFPGGYTF
TGTGCCAGCAGCAACCCCGCGTTTCCAGGGGGCTACACCTTC
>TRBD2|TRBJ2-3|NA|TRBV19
CASSIPGSGRAADTQYF
TGTGCCAGTAGTATACCAGGTAGCGGGAGGGCCGCAGATACGCAGTATTTT
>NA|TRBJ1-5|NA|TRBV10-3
CAISGGRGNQPQHF
TGTGCCATCAGTGGGGGCAGGGGAAATCAGCCCCAGCATTTT